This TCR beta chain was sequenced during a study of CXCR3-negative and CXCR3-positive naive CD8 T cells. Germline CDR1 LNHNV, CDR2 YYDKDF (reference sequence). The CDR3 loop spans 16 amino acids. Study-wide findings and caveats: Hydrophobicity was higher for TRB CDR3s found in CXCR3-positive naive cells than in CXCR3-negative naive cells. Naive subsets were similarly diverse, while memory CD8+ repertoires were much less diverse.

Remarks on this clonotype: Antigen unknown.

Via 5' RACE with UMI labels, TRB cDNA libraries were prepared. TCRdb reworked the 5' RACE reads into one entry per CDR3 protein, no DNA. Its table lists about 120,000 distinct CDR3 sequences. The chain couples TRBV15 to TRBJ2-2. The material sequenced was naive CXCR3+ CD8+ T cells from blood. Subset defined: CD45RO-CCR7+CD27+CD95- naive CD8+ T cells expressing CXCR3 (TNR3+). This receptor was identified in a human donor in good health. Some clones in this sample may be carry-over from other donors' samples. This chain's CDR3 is CATSRGAGTNTGELFF.